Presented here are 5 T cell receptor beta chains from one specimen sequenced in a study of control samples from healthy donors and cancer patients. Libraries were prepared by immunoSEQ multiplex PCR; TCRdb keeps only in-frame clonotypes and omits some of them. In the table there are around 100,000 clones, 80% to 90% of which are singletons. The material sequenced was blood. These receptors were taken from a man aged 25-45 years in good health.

CDR3 nucleotide sequence: TGTGCCAGCAGCCAGACGCACACAGTGAACACTGAAGCTTTCTTT. Amino acid sequence: CASSQTHTVNTEAFF. The rearrangement links TRBV14 to TRBJ1-1; D gene ambiguous. The germline V gene encodes CDR1 SGHDN and CDR2 FVKESK. Trimming cost V 3 bases and J 0 bases, with 11 bases left between them. The CDR3 runs 15 residues.

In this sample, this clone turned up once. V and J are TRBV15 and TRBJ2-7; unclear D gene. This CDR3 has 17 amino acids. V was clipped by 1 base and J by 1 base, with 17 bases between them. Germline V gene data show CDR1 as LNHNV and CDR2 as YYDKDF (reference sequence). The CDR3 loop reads CATSRVSSPTTSYEQYF. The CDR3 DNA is TGTGCCACCAGCAGAGTATCATCCCCTACGACGTCCTACGAGCAGTACTTC.

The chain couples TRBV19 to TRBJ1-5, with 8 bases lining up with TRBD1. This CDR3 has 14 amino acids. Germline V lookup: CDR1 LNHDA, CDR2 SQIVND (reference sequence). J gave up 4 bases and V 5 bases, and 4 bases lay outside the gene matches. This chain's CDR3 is CASSGTGQNQPQHF. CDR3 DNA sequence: TGTGCCAGTAGTGGGACAGGTCAGAATCAGCCCCAGCATTTT.

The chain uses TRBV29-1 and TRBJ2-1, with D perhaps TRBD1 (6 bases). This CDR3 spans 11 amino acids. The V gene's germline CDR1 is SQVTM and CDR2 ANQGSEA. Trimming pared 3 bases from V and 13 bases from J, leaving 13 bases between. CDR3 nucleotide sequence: TGCAGCGTTGAGGAGCCAGGGGCCCAGTTCTTC. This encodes CSVEEPGAQFF.

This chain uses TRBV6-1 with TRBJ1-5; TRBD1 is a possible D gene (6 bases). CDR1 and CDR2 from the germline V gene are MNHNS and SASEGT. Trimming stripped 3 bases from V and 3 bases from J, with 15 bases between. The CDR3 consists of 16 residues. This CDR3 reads CASSDAGAEFNQPQHF. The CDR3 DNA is TGTGCCAGCAGTGACGCAGGGGCAGAGTTCAATCAGCCCCAGCATTTT.